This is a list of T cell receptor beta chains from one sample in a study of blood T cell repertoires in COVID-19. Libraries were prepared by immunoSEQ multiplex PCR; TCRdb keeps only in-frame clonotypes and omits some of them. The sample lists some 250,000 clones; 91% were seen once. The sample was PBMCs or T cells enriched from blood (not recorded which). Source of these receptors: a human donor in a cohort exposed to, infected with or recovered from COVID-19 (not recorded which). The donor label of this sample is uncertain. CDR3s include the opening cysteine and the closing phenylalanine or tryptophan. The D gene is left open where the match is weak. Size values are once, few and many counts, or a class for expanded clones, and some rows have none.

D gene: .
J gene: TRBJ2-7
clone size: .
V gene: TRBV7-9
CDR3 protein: CASSLGAGLRSYEQYF

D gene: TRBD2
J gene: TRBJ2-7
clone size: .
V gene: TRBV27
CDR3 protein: CASSPSRAGDYEQYF

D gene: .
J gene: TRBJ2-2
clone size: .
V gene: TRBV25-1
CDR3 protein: CASSEWARNGELFF

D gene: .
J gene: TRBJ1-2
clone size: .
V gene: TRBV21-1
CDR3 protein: CASSKGWTGGPYGYTF

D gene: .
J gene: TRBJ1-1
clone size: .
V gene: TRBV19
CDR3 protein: CASSTLRAANTEAFF

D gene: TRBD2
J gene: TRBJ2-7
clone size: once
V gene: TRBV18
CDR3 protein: CASSPPGRDEQYF

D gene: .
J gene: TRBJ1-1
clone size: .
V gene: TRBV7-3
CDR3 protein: CASSLARNTEAFF

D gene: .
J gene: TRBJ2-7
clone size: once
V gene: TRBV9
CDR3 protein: CASSVDIFYEQYF

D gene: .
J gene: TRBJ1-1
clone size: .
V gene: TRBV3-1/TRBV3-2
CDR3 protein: CASSPGQYEAFF

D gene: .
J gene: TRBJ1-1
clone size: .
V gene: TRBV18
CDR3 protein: CASSPRGGDTEAFF

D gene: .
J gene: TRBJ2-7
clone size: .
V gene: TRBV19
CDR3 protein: CASSIGYRKHDQVEQYF

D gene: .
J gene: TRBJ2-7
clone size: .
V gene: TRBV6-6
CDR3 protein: CASSRYWTYPREEQYF

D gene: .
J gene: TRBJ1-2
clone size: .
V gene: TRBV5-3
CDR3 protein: CARSQPGAQPNYGYTF

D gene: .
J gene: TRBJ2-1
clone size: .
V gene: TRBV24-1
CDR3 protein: CATSDPRSSNEQFF

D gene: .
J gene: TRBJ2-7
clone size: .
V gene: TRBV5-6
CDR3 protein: CASSLLGLSQGRQLYF

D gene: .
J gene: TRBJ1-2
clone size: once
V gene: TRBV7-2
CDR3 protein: CASSLRQQLSYGYTF

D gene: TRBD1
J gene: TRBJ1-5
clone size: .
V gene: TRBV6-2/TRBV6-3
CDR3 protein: CASSPRQGSSNQPQHF

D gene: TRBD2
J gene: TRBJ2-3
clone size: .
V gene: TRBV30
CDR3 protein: CASPLAGGADTQYF